This T cell receptor beta chain was captured by sequencing in a study of cytomegalovirus exposure and HLA in healthy donors. V was trimmed by 3 bases and J by 12 bases, leaving 21 bases between them. In germline, CDR1 is LNHDA, CDR2 SQIVND (reference sequence). This CDR3 region has 15 residues. The study ran its PCR with 60 Vbeta and 13 Jbeta primers. Clones were sequenced by immunoSEQ multiplex PCR, and TCRdb holds only the in-frame ones, with some missing. The sample shows about 160,000 clones, roughly 80% of them seen only once. This receptor was identified in a girl aged 5-17 years in good health and CMV-seropositive. The sequenced sample was PBMCs. The V gene is TRBV19, the J gene TRBJ1-5, with a weak D call TRBD1 (6 bases). In nucleotides, the CDR3 is TGTGCCAGTAGTATGCACCGGGACGCAGGGGAAGTCCAGCATTTT. Protein product: CASSMHRDAGEVQHF.